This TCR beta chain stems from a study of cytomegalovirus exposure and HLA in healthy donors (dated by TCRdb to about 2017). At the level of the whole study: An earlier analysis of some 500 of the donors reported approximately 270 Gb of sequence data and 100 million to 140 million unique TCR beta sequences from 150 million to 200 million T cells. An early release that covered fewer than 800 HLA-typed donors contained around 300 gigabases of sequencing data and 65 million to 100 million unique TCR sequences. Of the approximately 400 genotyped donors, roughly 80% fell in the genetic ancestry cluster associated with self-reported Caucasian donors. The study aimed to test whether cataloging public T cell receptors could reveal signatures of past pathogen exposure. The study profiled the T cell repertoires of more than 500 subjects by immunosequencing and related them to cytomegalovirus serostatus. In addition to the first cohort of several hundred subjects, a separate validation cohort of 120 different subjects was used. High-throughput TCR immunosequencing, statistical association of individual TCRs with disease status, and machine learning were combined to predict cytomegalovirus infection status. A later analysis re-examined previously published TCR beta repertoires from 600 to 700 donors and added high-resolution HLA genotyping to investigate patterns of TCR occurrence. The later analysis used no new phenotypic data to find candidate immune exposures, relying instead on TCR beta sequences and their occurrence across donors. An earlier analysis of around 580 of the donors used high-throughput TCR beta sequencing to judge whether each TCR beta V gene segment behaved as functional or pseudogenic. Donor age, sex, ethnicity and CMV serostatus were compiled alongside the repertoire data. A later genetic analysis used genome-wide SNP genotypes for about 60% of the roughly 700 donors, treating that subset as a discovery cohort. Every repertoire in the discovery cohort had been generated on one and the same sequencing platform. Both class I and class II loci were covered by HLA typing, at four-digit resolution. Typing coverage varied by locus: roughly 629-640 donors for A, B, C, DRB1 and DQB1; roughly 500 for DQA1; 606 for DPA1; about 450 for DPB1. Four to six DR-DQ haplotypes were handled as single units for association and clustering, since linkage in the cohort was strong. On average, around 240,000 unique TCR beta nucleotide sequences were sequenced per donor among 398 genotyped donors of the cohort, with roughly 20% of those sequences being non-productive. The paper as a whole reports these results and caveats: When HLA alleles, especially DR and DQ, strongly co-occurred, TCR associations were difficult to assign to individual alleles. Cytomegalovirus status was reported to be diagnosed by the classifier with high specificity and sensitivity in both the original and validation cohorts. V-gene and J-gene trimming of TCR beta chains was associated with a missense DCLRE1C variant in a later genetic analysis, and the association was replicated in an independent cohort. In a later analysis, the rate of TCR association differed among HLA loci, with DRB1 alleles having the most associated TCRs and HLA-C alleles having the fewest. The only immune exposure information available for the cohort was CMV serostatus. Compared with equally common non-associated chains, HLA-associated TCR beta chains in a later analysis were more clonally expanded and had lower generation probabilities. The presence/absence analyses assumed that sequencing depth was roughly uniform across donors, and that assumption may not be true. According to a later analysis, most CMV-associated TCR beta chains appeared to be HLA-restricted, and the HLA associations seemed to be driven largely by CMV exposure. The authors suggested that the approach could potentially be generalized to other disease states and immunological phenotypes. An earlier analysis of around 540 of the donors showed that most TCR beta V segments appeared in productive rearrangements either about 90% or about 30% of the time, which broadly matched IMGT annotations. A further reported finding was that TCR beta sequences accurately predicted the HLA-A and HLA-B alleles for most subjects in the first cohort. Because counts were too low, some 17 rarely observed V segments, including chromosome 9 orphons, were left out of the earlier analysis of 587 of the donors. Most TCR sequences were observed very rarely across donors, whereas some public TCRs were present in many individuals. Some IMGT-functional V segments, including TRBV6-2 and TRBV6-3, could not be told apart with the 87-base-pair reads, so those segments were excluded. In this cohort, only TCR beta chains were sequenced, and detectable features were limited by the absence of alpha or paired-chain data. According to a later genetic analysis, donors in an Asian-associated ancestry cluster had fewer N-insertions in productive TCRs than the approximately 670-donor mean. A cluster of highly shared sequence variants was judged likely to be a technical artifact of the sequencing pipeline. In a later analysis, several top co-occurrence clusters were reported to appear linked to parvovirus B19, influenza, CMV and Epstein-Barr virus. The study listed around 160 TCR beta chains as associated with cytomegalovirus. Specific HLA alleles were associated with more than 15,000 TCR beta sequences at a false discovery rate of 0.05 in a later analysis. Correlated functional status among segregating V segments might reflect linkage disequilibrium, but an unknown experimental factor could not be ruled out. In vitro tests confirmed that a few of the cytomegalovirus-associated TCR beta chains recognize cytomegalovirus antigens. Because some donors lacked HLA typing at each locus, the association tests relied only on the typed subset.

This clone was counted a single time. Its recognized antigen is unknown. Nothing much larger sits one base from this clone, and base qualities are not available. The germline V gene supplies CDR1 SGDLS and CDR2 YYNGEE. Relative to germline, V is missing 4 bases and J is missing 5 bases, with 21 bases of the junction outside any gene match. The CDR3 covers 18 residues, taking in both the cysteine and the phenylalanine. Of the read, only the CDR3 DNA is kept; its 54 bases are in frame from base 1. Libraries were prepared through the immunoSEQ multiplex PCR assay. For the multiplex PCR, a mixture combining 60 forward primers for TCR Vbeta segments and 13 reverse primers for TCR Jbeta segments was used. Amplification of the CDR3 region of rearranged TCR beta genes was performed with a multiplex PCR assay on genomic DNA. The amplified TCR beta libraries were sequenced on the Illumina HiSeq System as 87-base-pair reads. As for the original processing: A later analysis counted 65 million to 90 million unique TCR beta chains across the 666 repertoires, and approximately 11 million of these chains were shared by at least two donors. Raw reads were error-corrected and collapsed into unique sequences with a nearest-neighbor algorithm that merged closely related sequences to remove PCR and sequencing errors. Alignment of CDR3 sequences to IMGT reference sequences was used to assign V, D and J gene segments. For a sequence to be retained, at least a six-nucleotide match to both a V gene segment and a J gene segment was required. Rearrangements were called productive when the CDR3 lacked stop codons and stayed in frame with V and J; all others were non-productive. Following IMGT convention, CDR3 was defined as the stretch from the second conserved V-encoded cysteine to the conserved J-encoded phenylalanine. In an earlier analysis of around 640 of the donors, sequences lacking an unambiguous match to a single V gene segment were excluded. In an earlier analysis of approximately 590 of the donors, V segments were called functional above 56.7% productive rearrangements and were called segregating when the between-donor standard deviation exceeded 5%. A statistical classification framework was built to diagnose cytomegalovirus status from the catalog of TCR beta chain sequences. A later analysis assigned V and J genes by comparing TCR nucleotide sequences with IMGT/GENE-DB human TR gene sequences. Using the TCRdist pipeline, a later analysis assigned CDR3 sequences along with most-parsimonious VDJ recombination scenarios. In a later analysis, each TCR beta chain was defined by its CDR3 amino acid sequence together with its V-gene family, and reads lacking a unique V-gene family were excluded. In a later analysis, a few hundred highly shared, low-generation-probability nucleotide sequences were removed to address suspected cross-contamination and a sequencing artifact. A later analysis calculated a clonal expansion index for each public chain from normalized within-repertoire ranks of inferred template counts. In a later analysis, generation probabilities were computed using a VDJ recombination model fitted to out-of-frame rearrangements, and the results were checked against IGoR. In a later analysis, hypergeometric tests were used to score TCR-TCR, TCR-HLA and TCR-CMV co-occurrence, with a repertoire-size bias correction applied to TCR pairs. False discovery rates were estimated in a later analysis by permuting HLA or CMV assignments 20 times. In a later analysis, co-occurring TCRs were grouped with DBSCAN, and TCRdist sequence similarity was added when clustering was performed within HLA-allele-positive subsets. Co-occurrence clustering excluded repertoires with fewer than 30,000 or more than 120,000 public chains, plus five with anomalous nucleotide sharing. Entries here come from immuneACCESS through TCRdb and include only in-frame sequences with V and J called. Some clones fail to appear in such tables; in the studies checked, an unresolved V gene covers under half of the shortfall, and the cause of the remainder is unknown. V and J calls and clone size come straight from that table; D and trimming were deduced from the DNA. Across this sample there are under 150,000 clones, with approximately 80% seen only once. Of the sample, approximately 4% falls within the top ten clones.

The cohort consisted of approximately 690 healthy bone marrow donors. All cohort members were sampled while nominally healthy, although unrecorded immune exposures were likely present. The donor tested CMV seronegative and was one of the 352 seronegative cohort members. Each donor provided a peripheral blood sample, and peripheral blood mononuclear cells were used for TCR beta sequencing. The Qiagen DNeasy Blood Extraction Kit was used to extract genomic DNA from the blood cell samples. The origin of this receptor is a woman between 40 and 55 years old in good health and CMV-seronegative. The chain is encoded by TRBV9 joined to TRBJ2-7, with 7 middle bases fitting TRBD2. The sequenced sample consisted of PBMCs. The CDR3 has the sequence CASSPRVQRDARADEQYF. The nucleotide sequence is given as TGTGCCAGCAGCCCTCGTGTTCAGCGGGACGCCCGAGCGGACGAGCAGTACTTC.